This record concerns one T cell receptor beta chain sequence. Its antigen is still unknown. This sample was included in a study of shared clonotypes between healthy human individuals. Study observations and caveats: Rarefaction showed that sequencing of sorted subsets was incomplete (despite large depth).

As processed by the authors: Filtering differed since immunoSEQ provided only junctions, with no quality scores. Clones were read by immunoSEQ multiplex PCR, and TCRdb kept only the in-frame ones, dropping some. V and J calls and clone size come straight from that table; D and trimming were deduced from the DNA. The sample records approximately 2.3 million clones, 93% being singletons. The CDR3 is 18 amino acids. V was shortened by 0 bases and J by 2 bases, with 20 bases between the two germline ends. The germline V gene encodes CDR1 LNHNV and CDR2 YYDKDF (reference sequence). This TCR came from a man in his late teens or twenties in good health. Some clones in this sample may be carry-over from other donors' samples. The chain links TRBV15 to TRBJ2-7; perhaps TRBD2 as D (6 bases). Sequenced input: naive CD4+ T cells from PBMCs. The subset: CD45RA+ positively selected. The CDR3 sequence is CATSRDVVGRRGPYEQYF. The CDR3 DNA reads as TGTGCCACCAGCAGAGATGTCGTAGGACGGCGGGGTCCCTACGAGCAGTACTTC.